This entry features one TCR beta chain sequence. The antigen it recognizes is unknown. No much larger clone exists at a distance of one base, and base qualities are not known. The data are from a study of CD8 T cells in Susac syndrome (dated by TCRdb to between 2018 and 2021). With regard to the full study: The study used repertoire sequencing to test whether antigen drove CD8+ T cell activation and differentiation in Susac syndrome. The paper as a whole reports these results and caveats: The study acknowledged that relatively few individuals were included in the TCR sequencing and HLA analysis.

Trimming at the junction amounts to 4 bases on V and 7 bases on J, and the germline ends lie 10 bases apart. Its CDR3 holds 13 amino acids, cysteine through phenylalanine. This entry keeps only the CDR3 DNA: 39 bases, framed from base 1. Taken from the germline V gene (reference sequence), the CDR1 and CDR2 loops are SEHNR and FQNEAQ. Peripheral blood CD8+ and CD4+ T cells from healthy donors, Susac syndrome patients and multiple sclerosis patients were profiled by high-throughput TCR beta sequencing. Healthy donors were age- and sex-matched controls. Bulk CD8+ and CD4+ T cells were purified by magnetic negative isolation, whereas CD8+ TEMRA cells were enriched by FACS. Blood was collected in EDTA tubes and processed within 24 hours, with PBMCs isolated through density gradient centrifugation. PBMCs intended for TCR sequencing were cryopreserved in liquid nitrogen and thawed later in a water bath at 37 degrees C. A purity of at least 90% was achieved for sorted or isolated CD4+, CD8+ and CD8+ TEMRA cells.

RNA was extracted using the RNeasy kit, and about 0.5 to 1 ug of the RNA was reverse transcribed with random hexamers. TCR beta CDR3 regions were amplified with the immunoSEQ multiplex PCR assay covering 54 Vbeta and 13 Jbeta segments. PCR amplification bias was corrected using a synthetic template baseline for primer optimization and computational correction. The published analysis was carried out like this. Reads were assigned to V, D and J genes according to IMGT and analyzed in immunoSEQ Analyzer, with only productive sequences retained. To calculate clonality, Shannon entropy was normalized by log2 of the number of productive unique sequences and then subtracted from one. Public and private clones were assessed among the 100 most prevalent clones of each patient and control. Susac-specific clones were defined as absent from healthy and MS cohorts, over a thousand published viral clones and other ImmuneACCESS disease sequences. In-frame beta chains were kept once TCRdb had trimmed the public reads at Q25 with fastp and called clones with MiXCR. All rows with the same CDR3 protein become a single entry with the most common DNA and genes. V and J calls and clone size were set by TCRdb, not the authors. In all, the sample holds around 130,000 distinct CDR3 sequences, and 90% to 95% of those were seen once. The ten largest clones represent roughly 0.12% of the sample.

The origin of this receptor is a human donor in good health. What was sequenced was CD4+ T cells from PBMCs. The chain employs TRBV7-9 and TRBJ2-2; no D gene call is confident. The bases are TGTGCCAGCAGCTCGGGTATCGTCGGGGAGCTGTTTTTT. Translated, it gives CASSSGIVGELFF.